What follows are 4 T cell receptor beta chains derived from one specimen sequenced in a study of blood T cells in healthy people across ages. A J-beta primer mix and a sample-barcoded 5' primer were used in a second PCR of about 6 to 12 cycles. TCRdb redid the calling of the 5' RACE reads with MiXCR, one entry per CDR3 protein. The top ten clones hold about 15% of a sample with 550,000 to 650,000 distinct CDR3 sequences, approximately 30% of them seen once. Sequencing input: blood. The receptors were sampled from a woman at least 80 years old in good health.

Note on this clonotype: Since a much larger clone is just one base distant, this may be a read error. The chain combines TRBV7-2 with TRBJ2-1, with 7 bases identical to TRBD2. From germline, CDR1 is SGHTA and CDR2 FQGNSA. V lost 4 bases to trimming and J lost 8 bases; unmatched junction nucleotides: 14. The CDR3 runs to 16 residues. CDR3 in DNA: TGTGCCAGCAGCTACCGGACTAGAGGTTTGAGCGATGAGCAGTTCTTC. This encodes CASSYRTRGLSDEQFF.

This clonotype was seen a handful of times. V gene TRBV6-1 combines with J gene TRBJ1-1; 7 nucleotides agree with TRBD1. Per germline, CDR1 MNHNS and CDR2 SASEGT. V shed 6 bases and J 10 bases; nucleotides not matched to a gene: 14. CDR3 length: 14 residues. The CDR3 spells CASRPLDRRSSAFF. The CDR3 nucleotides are TGTGCCAGCAGGCCCTTGGACAGGAGGAGTTCAGCTTTCTTT.

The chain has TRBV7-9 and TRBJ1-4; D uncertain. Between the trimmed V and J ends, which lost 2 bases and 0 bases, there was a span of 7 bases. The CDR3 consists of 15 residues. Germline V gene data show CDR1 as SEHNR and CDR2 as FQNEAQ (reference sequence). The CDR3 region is CASSLSSATNEKLFF. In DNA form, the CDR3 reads TGTGCCAGCAGCTTATCTTCAGCAACTAATGAAAAACTGTTTTTT.

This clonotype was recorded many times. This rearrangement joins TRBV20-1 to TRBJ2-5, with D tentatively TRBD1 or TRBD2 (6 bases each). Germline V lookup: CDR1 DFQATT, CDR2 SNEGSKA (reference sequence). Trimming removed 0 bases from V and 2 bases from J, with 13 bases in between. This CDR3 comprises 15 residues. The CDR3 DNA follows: TGCAGTGCTAGAGATCCGGGGGCTCGGCAAGAGACCCAGTACTTC. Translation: CSARDPGARQETQYF.